A selection of T cell receptor beta chains follows, all from one sample in a study of T cells in Graves' hyperthyroidism and ophthalmopathy. In TCRdb, the multiplex PCR reads were re-called with MiXCR into one record per CDR3 protein. The table has hundreds of thousands of distinct CDR3 sequences, roughly 20% seen once; the top ten hold roughly 30%. Sequenced: blood. The source of these receptors is a man aged 25 to 45 with Graves' ophthalmopathy. Each CDR3 is given with its conserved first and last residue. Fields, in order: D gene, clone size, V gene, J gene, CDR3 DNA, CDR3 protein. D genes are given only for firm matches. Clone size is stated in some rows and not others, as once, few, many or a class when expanded.

NA	few	TRBV6-1	TRBJ1-3	TGTGCCAGCAGAGAGGACGGGAACTCTGGAAACACCATATATTTT	CASREDGNSGNTIYF
TRBD2	many	TRBV12-3/TRBV12-4	TRBJ2-7	TGTGCCAGCAGAGTACTAGCGTACGAGTCCTACGAGCAGTACTTC	CASRVLAYESYEQYF
TRBD2	NA	TRBV19	TRBJ2-1	TGTGCCAGTAGTAGCAGACTAGCGGGCCTCTCCTACAATGAGCAGTTCTTC	CASSSRLAGLSYNEQFF
TRBD2	many	TRBV7-3	TRBJ2-2	TGTGCCAGCAGCTACGATAGCGGGAGGGCCAGGGTCGGGGAGCTGTTTTTT	CASSYDSGRARVGELFF
NA	NA	TRBV13	TRBJ2-2	TGTGCCAGCAGCCGCGGTGGTTCGAACACCGGGGAGCTGTTTTTT	CASSRGGSNTGELFF
NA	NA	TRBV9	TRBJ1-2	TGTGCCAGCAGCGGATTCGTCGAGGCTAACTATGGCTACACCTTC	CASSGFVEANYGYTF
TRBD1	NA	TRBV2	TRBJ1-2	TGTGCCAACCAGGGGGCAATGAGCTATGGCTACACCTTC	CANQGAMSYGYTF
NA	NA	TRBV2	TRBJ2-7	TGTGCCAGCAGTGATAGTCATGGGGGATACGAGCAGTACTTC	CASSDSHGGYEQYF
TRBD2	NA	TRBV4-1	TRBJ2-5	TGCGCCAGCAGCCAAGCCCCAGGGAGGGACCAGTACTTC	CASSQAPGRDQYF
NA	NA	TRBV24-1	TRBJ2-3	TGTGCCACCAGGGGGAACGGGGTCACAGATACGCAGTATTTT	CATRGNGVTDTQYF
NA	few	TRBV20-1	TRBJ2-7	TGCAGTGCTAGAGGGTACGGGTACGAGCAGTACTTC	CSARGYGYEQYF
NA	NA	TRBV20-1	TRBJ2-3	TGCAGTGCTAGAGATCGTGACGGGAGTCAGGATACGCAGTATTTT	CSARDRDGSQDTQYF
TRBD2	many	TRBV2	TRBJ2-3	TGTGCCAGCAGTGAGGGACTAGCGGAATTCACAGATACGCAGTATTTT	CASSEGLAEFTDTQYF
NA	many	TRBV28	TRBJ2-7	TGTGCCAGCAGTTCCTCCGGTCGGACACGCAGCTCCTACGAGCAGTACTTC	CASSSSGRTRSSYEQYF
NA	NA	TRBV18	TRBJ2-7	TGTGCCAGCTCACCATCGACACCGGACATCTACCCCCACGAGCAGTACTTC	CASSPSTPDIYPHEQYF
NA	many	TRBV6-1	TRBJ1-1	TGTGCCATTGGGGGGGAGGCGAACACTGAAGCTTTCTTT	CAIGGEANTEAFF
NA	few	TRBV5-1	TRBJ2-3	TGCGCCAGCAGCGACGAAGCCATCACAGATACGCAGTATTTT	CASSDEAITDTQYF
TRBD1	few	TRBV20-1	TRBJ2-7	TGCAGTGCCCCGGAACAGGGGCACTACGAGCAGTACTTC	CSAPEQGHYEQYF
NA	NA	TRBV24-1	TRBJ1-5	TGTGCCACCAGGAGGGTTTCTCAGCCCCAGCATTTT	CATRRVSQPQHF
TRBD2	few	TRBV7-6	TRBJ2-2	TGTGCCAGCAGCGCCAGTGAGGGGTTACTAGCGGGAGGAACCGGGGAGCTGTTTTTT	CASSASEGLLAGGTGELFF
NA	NA	TRBV28	TRBJ1-2	TGTGTCGGATACGACAGATCAGATGGCTACACCTTC	CVGYDRSDGYTF
NA	NA	TRBV2	TRBJ1-6	TGTGCCAGCACGCAAGGGTTGAATTCACCCCTCCACTTT	CASTQGLNSPLHF
NA	NA	TRBV12-3/TRBV12-4	TRBJ1-3	TGTGCCAGCAGTTCCAGGTTATTAAGAAACACCATATATTTT	CASSSRLLRNTIYF
NA	NA	TRBV14	TRBJ2-6	TGTGCCAGCAGCCAAGAAGGGTATGGGGCCAACGTCCTGACTTTC	CASSQEGYGANVLTF
NA	few	TRBV2	TRBJ1-5	TGTGCCAGCACTGGAATAAATAGCAATCAGCCCCAGCATTTT	CASTGINSNQPQHF
NA	many	TRBV27	TRBJ1-1	TGTGCCAGCAGTTTATTCGGGGGTAGGGGCACTGAAGCTTTCTTT	CASSLFGGRGTEAFF
TRBD2	NA	TRBV6-5	TRBJ2-5	TGTGCCAGCAGTTACTCAGCGGGAGGGCGTGGTCAGACCCAGTACTTC	CASSYSAGGRGQTQYF
NA	few	TRBV27	TRBJ2-7	TGTGCCAGCAGTTTATCGAGCGGACATAACTCCTACGAGCAGTACTTC	CASSLSSGHNSYEQYF
TRBD2	NA	TRBV6-1	TRBJ2-5	TGTGCCAGCAGCTCCATAGCGGGGGACAGAGGGACCCAGTACTTC	CASSSIAGDRGTQYF
NA	many	TRBV7-9	TRBJ2-3	TGTGCCAGCACCACCTTTACGCGGGCCACAGATACGCAGTATTTT	CASTTFTRATDTQYF
TRBD1	NA	TRBV29-1	TRBJ2-5	TGCAGCGTGAAGACAGGGATGAGGGAGACCCAGTACTTC	CSVKTGMRETQYF
NA	many	TRBV27	TRBJ2-7	TGTGCCAGCAGTTTATCGCCCGGTGGGGCGTCCGAGCAGTACTTC	CASSLSPGGASEQYF
TRBD1	few	TRBV6-2/TRBV6-3	TRBJ2-6	TGTGCCAGCAGTCAACCGGGACAGAGTTTCTCTGGGGCCAACGTCCTGACTTTC	CASSQPGQSFSGANVLTF
TRBD2	NA	TRBV27	TRBJ2-1	TGTGCCAGCGGCTTAGCGGGAGCGGGTGAGCAGTTCTTC	CASGLAGAGEQFF
NA	NA	TRBV6-1	TRBJ2-3	TGTGCCAGCAGTGAGGGGGGTGGAGATACGCAGTATTTT	CASSEGGGDTQYF
TRBD1	many	TRBV11-2	TRBJ2-2	TGTGCCAGCAGCTTGGGACAGGAATACACCGGGGAGCTGTTTTTT	CASSLGQEYTGELFF